This entry lists 2 T cell receptor beta chains sequenced from one sample in a study of blood T cell repertoires in COVID-19. Sequencing used immunoSEQ multiplex PCR; TCRdb keeps in-frame clones, though not all of them. Here the sample spans 140,000 to 150,000 clones, around nine tenths being singletons. Sequences were obtained from peripheral blood. These receptors were taken from a woman aged 50 to 60 with active or convalescent COVID-19.

The gene calls are TRBV7-2 and TRBJ2-7, with D perhaps matching TRBD2 (5 bases). Germline CDR1 is SGHTA and CDR2 is FQGNSA. V lost 5 bases and J 6 bases, leaving 20 bases between the germline ends. The CDR3 has 15 residues. The CDR3: CASSPASPLATEQYF. In DNA, the CDR3 is TGTGCCAGCAGCCCAGCTTCCCCTCTAGCAACCGAGCAGTACTTC.

The chain links TRBV2 to TRBJ2-7; possible D gene TRBD1, 8 bases. CDR1 is SNHLY and CDR2 is FYNNEI in the germline V gene. The V end lost 4 bases, the J end lost 6 bases, and 22 bases lay between the germline ends. This CDR3 is built from 16 residues. This CDR3 reads CASSAGGLGQGTEQYF. The CDR3 DNA sequence: TGTGCCAGCAGTGCGGGGGGCTTAGGACAGGGAACCGAGCAGTACTTC.